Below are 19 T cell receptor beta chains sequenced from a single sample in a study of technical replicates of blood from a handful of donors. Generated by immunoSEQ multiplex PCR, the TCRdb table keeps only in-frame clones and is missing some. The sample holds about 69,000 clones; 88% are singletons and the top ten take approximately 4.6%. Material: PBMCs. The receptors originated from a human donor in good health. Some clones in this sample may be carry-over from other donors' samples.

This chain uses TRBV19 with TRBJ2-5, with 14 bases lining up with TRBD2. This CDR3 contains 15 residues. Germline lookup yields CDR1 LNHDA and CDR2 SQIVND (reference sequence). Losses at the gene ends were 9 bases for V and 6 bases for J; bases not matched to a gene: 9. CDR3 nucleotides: TGTGCCAGCTCCTCCGGGACTAGCGGGAGCCAGACCCAGTACTTC. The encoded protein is CASSSGTSGSQTQYF.

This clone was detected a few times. CDR3 bases: TGCAGCGTTGAAGATTGGCGGATCTCTGAAGCTTTCTTT. Translating it yields CSVEDWRISEAFF. The chain joins TRBV29-1 to TRBJ1-1; D call uncertain. The CDR3 is made up of 13 amino acids. Between the trimmed V and J ends, which lost 0 bases and 6 bases, there was a span of 11 bases. Germline values: CDR1 SQVTM, CDR2 ANQGSEA.

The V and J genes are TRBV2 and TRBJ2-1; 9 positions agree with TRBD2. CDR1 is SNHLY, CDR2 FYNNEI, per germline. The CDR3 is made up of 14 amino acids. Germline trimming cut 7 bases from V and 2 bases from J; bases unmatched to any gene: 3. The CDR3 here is CASNPSGTYNEQFF. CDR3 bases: TGTGCCAGCAACCCTAGCGGGACCTACAATGAGCAGTTCTTC.

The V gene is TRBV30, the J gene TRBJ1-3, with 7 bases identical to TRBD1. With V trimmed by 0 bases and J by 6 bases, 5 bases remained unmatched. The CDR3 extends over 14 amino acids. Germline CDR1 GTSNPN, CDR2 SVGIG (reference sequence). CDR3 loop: CAWSVRQGVNTIYF. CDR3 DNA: TGTGCCTGGAGTGTACGGCAGGGGGTAAACACCATATATTTT. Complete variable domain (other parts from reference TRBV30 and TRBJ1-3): SQTIHQWPATLVQPVGSPLSLECTVEGTSNPNLYWYRQAAGRGLQLLFYSVGIGQISSEVPQNLSASRPQDRQFILSSKKLLLSDSGFYLCAWSVRQGVNTIYFGEGSWLTVV.

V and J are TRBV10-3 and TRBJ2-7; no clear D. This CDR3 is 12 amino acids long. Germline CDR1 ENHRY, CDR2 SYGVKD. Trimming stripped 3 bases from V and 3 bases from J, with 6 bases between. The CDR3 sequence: CAISEDIYEQYF. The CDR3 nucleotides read TGTGCCATCAGTGAAGACATCTACGAGCAGTACTTC.

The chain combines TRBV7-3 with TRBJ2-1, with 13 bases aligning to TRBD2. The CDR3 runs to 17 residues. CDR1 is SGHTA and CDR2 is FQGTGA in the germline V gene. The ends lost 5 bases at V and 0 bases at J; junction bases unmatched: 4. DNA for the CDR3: TGTGCCAGCAGCCCTACTAGCGGGGGGGGCTCCTACAATGAGCAGTTCTTC. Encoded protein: CASSPTSGGGSYNEQFF. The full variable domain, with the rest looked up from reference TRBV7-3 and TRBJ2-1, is GAGVSQTPSNKVTEKGKYVELRCDPISGHTALYWYRQSLGQGPEFLIYFQGTGAADDSGLPNDRFFAVRPEGSVSTLKIQRTERGDSAVYLCASSPTSGGGSYNEQFFGPGTRLTVL.

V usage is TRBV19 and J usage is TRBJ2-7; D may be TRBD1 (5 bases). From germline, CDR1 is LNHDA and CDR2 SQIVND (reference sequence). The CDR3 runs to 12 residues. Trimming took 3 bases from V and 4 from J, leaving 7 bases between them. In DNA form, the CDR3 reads TGTGCCAGTAGTATCCCAGGGTACGAGCAGTACTTC. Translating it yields CASSIPGYEQYF.

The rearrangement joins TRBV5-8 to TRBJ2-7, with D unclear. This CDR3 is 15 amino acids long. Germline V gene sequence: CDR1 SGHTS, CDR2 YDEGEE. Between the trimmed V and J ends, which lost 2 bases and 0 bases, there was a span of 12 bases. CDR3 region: CASSLDYGSSYEQYF. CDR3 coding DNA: TGTGCCAGCAGCTTAGATTATGGCAGCTCCTACGAGCAGTACTTC.

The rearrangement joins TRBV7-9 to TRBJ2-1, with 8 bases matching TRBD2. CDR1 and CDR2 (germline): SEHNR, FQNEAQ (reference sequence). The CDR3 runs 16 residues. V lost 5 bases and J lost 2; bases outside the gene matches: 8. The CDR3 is CASSTGTTSAYNEQFF. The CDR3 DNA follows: TGTGCCAGCAGCACCGGAACGACTAGCGCCTACAATGAGCAGTTCTTC.

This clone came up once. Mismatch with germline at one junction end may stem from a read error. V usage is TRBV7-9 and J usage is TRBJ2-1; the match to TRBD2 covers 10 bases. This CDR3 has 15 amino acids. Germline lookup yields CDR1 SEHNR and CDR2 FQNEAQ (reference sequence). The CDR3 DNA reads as TGTGCCAGCAGCCTAGCTAGCGGGGGATCCTCGGAGCAGTTCTTC. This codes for CASSLASGGSSEQFF. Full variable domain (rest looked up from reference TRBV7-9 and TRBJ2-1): DTGVSQNPRHKITKRGQNVTFRCDPISEHNRLYWYRQTLGQGPEFLTYFQNEAQLEKSRLLSDRFSAERPKGSFSTLEIQRTEQGDSAMYLCASSLASGGSSEQFFGPGTRLTVL.

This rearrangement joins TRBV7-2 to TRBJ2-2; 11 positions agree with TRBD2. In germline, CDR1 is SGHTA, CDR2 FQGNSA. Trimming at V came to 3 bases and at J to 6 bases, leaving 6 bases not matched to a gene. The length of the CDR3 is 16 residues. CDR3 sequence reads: CASSFLGTSGPGELFF. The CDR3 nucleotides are TGTGCCAGCAGCTTCCTAGGGACTAGCGGTCCCGGGGAGCTGTTTTTT.

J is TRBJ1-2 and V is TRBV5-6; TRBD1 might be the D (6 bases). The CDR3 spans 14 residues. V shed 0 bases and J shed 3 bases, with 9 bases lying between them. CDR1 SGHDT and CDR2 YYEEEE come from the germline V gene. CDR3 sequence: CASSLDRGYYGYTF. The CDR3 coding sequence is TGTGCCAGCAGCTTGGATAGGGGGTACTATGGCTACACCTTC.

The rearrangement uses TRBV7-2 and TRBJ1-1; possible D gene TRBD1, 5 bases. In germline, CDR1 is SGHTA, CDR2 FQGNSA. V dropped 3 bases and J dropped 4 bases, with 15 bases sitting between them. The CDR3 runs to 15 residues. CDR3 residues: CASSFVSGSSTEAFF. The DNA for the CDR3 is TGTGCCAGCAGCTTTGTTTCAGGGTCGAGCACTGAAGCTTTCTTT.

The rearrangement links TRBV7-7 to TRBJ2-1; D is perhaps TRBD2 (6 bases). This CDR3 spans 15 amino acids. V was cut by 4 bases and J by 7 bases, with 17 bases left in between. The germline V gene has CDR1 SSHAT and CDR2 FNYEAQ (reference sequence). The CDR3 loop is CASSSERGFGNEQFF. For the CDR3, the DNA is TGTGCCAGCAGCTCAGAACGGGGGTTTGGGAATGAGCAGTTCTTC.

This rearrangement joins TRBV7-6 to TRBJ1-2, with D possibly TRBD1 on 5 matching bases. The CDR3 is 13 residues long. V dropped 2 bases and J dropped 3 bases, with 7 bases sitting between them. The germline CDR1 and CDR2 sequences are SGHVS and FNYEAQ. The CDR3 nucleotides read TGTGCCAGCAGCTTACAGGGTGACTATGGCTACACCTTC. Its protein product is CASSLQGDYGYTF.

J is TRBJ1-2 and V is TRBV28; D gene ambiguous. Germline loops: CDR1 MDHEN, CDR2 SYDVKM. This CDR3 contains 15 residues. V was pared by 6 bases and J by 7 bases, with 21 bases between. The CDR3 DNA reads TGTGCCAGCAGCTCCCAAATCAGCCGTCCGGGTGGCTACACCTTC. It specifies CASSSQISRPGGYTF.

The CDR3 sequence is CASSSPFDTQYF. Here the CDR3 DNA reads TGTGCCAGCAGCTCCCCCTTCGATACGCAGTATTTT. V and J are TRBV7-6 and TRBJ2-3; D is uncertain. CDR1 and CDR2 (germline): SGHVS, FNYEAQ. Trimming shortened V by 4 bases and J by 6 bases, and 8 bases separated the two germline ends. The length of the CDR3 is 12 residues.

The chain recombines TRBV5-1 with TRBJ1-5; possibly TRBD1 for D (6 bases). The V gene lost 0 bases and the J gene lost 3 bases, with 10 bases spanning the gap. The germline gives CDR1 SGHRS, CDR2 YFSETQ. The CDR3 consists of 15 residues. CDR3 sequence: CASSLGTAYNQPQHF. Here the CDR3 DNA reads TGCGCCAGCAGCTTGGGGACAGCCTACAATCAGCCCCAGCATTTT.

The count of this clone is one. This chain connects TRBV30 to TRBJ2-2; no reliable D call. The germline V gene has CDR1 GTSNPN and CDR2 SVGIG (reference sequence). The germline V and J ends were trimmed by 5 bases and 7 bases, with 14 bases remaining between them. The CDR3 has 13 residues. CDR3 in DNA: TGTGCCTGGGGTGGCACCTACCACGGGGAGCTGTTTTTT. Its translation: CAWGGTYHGELFF.